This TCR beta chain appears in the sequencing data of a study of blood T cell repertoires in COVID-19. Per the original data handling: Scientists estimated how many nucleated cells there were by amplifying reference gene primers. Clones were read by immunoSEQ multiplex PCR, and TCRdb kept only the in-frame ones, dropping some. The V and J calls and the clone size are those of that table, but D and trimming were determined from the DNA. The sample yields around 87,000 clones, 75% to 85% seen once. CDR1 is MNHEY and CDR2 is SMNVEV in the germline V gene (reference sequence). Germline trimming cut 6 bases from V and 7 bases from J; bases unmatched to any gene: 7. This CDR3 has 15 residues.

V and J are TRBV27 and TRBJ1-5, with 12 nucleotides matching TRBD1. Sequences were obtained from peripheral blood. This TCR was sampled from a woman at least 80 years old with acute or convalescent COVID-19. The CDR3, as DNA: TGTGCCAGCAGAGGGACAGGGGGCTGGTGGCAGCCCCAGCATTTT. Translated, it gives CASRGTGGWWQPQHF.